This TCR beta chain was profiled in a study of radiotherapy plus CTLA-4 blockade in lung cancer. Notes on the study in general: Once radiotherapy plus ipilimumab had been given, TCR clones derived from tumor expanded in blood.

This table comes from immunoSEQ multiplex PCR, and its TCRdb copy is limited to in-frame clones, with some not included. The repertoire holds approximately 80,000 clones, with roughly 74% as singletons. Comment on this clone: Its target is not known.

Germline V gene sequence: CDR1 LGHNA, CDR2 YSLEER. V was clipped by 4 bases and J by 4 bases; unmatched bases: 2. This CDR3 spans 13 amino acids. The sequence came from a human donor with non-small cell lung cancer whose response to radiotherapy plus ipilimumab could not be evaluated. The sequenced sample was peripheral blood, obtained from a patient treated with radiotherapy plus ipilimumab. This chain connects TRBV4-3 to TRBJ1-2, with 8 bases aligning to TRBD1. DNA for the CDR3: TGCGCCAGCAGCCCTACAGGGGGCTATGGCTACACCTTC. As protein: CASSPTGGYGYTF.